This entry concerns a single TCR beta chain. No antigen is known for it. Random-hexamer reverse transcription was applied to roughly 0.45 to 1 ug RNA. The method of amplification for TCR beta CDR3 was immunoSEQ multiplex PCR, covering 54 Vbeta and 13 Jbeta. TCRdb called the immunoSEQ multiplex PCR reads again in MiXCR, with one record for every CDR3 protein. The sample holds more than 150,000 distinct CDR3 sequences, approximately 95% seen once. This specimen comes from a study of CD8 T cells in Susac syndrome. Looking at the study overall: When blood was collected, patients with Susac syndrome were therapy-naive, were taking corticosteroids, or were receiving intravenous immunoglobulin alone. Study outcomes and limitations: The CD4+ T cell repertoire of patients with Susac syndrome showed no detectable clonal expansion.

This CDR3 has 13 residues. The germline V gene has CDR1 SQVTM and CDR2 ANQGSEA. Trimming cost V 7 bases and J 5 bases, with 14 bases left between them. This sequence originates from a human donor with Susac syndrome. V usage is TRBV29-1 and J usage is TRBJ2-2; D may match TRBD1 or TRBD2 (5 bases each). Sequenced input: CD4+ T cells from PBMCs. The chain's CDR3 is CSGGQGSTGELFF. DNA of the CDR3: TGCAGCGGAGGGCAGGGTAGTACCGGGGAGCTGTTTTTT.